This T cell receptor beta chain is drawn from a study of shared clonotypes between healthy human individuals. About the research overall: CD4 naive and CD4 memory each took three plates per donor, while CD8 naive took two and CD8 memory one.

Study conclusions and caveats: Investigators expected sequencing depth to affect clonotype sharing among donors. The four-donor shared clonotypes exceeded non-shared clonotypes in generation probability, with non-shared ones scoring lower. Although depth was large, rarefaction showed that sequencing of the sorted subsets was incomplete.

The data were produced by immunoSEQ multiplex PCR, yet TCRdb's version contains in-frame clones alone and is incomplete. This sample carries about 380,000 clones, 96% of them seen once, and the ten largest clones take 0.25% to 0.35%. This CDR3 has 14 amino acids. Germline-derived CDR1 and CDR2 are KGHSH and LQKENI. The germline V and J ends were trimmed by 3 bases and 1 base, with 10 bases remaining between them. For this clone: Its antigen is not identified.

The sequencing sample was made of memory CD8+ T cells sorted from blood. Sample subset: CD45RO+ cells pooled with CCR7-negative TemRA cells. This receptor was obtained from a man aged 25-40 years in good health. The gene calls are TRBV18 and TRBJ2-7, with D hard to call. CDR3 in amino acids: CASSPSLGSYEQYF. The CDR3 DNA follows: TGTGCCAGCTCACCGTCCCTCGGGTCCTACGAGCAGTACTTC.